A selection of T cell receptor beta chains follows, all from one sample in a study of blood T cell repertoires in COVID-19. Produced via immunoSEQ multiplex PCR; TCRdb's table is partial and in-frame only. This sample has roughly 250,000 clones, with about 88% found just once. Sequencing was performed on peripheral blood. These receptor sequences come from a man in his 60s who had recovered from COVID-19. Each CDR3 is given with its conserved first and last residue. D genes are given only for firm matches. Part of the rows lack a size; the others show once, few, many or a class for expanded clones.

>.|.|TRBV12-3/TRBV12-4|12|TRBJ1-6
TGTGCCAGCTCCGGGTCATATTCACCCCTCCACTTT
CASSGSYSPLHF
>.|TRBD1|TRBV5-6|14|TRBJ1-2
TGTGCCAGCAGCCCGGGACAGCTTTACTATGGCTACACCTTC
CASSPGQLYYGYTF
>.|.|TRBV19|15|TRBJ1-3
TGTGCCAGGTCCTCTAGACGTCCCTCTGGAAACACCATATATTTT
CARSSRRPSGNTIYF
>.|.|TRBV5-1|14|TRBJ2-1
TGCGCCAGCAGCCCGGGACTCAGCTACAATGAGCAGTTCTTC
CASSPGLSYNEQFF
>once|TRBD1|TRBV5-1|16|TRBJ1-1
TGCGCCAGCAGCCTAAGACAGGGGGCATTGAACACTGAAGCTTTCTTT
CASSLRQGALNTEAFF
>.|TRBD2|TRBV6-1|16|TRBJ2-2
TGTGCCAGCAGTGACGTAGCGGGGCAAAACACCGGGGAGCTGTTTTTT
CASSDVAGQNTGELFF
>once|TRBD1|TRBV7-7|16|TRBJ1-3
TGTGCCAGCAGCTCGGGACAGCACCACCTTGGAAACACCATATATTTT
CASSSGQHHLGNTIYF
>.|TRBD1|TRBV4-2|16|TRBJ2-4
TGTGCCAGCAGCCACCGACAGGGGGGAGTCCAAAACATTCAGTACTTC
CASSHRQGGVQNIQYF
>.|.|TRBV5-1|15|TRBJ2-5
TGCGCCAGCAGGGGAGATGGACGGTCTCAAGAGACCCAGTACTTC
CASRGDGRSQETQYF
>.|TRBD1|TRBV28|17|TRBJ1-1
TGTGCCAGCAGTTTCTCCGGACAGGGGATAGGTAACACTGAAGCTTTCTTT
CASSFSGQGIGNTEAFF
>few|TRBD1|TRBV18|16|TRBJ1-2
TGTGCCAGCTCACCCGCTATGACAGGGTTGGACTATGGCTACACCTTC
CASSPAMTGLDYGYTF
>.|TRBD2|TRBV10-2|16|TRBJ2-2
TGCGCCAGCAGTGATGAGCGGGGGACCTACACCGGGGAGCTGTTTTTT
CASSDERGTYTGELFF
>.|.|TRBV5-4|14|TRBJ1-6
TGTGCCAGCAGCGTAACAGGGAATAATTCACCCCTCCACTTT
CASSVTGNNSPLHF
>once|.|TRBV6-5|13|TRBJ1-2
TGTGCCAGCTACCAGCAGGGCCTGAGGGGCTACACCTTC
CASYQQGLRGYTF
>.|.|TRBV7-9|14|TRBJ1-5
TGTGCCAGCAGCTCCTCGGGTAGCAATCAGCCCCAGCATTTT
CASSSSGSNQPQHF
>.|.|TRBV12-5|12|TRBJ2-3
TGTGCTAGTGGTCCCCTCCCAGATACGCAGTATTTT
CASGPLPDTQYF
>few|TRBD1|TRBV6-5|14|TRBJ2-7
TGTGCCAGCAGGGCGGGACAGGCGTCCTACGAGCAGTACTTC
CASRAGQASYEQYF
>.|TRBD1|TRBV2|15|TRBJ1-5
TGTGCCAGCAGTGCCGGGACAGTAAGCAATCAGCCCCAGCATTTT
CASSAGTVSNQPQHF